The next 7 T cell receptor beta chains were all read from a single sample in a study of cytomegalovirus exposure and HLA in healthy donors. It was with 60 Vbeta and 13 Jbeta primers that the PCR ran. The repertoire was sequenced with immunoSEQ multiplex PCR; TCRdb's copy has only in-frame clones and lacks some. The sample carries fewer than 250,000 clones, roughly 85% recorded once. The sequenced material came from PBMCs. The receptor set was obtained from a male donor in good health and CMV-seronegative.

This CDR3 is CASSSGSGTSGTDTQYF. CDR3 DNA sequence: TGTGCCAGCAGCTCGGGTTCCGGGACTAGCGGCACAGATACGCAGTATTTT. The chain combines TRBV7-6 with TRBJ2-3; 10 bases map to TRBD2. The CDR3 totals 17 residues. After removal of 4 bases from V and 1 base from J, the junction contained 8 bases not matched to a gene. CDR1 is SGHVS, CDR2 FNYEAQ, per germline. The full variable domain, its missing parts supplied by reference TRBV7-6 and TRBJ2-3, is GAGVSQSPRYKVTKRGQDVALRCDPISGHVSLYWYRQALGQGPEFLTYFNYEAQQDKSGLPNDRFSAERPEGSISTLTIQRTEQRDSAMYRCASSSGSGTSGTDTQYFGPGTRLTVL.

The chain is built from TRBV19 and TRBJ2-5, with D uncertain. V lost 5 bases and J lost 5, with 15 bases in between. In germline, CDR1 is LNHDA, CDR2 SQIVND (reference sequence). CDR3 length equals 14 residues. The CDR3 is CASSLSSGTETQYF. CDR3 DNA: TGTGCCAGTAGTCTTTCCAGTGGTACGGAGACCCAGTACTTC.

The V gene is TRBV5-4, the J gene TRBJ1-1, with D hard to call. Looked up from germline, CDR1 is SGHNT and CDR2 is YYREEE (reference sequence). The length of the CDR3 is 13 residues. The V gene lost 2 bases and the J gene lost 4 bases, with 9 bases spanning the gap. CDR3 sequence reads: CASSLHVGTEAFF. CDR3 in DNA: TGTGCCAGCAGCTTACATGTTGGCACTGAAGCTTTCTTT.

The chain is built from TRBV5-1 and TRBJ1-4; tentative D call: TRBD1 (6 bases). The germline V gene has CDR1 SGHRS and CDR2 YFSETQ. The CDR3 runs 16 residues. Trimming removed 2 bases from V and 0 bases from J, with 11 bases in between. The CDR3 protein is CASSLWTAATNEKLFF. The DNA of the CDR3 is TGCGCCAGCAGCTTATGGACAGCCGCAACTAATGAAAAACTGTTTTTT. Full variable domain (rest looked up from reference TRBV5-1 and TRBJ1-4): KAGVTQTPRYLIKTRGQQVTLSCSPISGHRSVSWYQQTPGQGLQFLFEYFSETQRNKGNFPGRFSGRQFSNSRSEMNVSTLELGDSALYLCASSLWTAATNEKLFFGSGTQLSVL.

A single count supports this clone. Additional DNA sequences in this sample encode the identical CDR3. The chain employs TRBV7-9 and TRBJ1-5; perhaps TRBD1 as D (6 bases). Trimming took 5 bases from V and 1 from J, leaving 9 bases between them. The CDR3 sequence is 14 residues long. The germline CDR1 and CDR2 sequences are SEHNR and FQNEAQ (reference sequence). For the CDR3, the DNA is TGTGCCAGCAGCCCCGACAGGAGCAATCAGCCCCAGCATTTT. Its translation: CASSPDRSNQPQHF.

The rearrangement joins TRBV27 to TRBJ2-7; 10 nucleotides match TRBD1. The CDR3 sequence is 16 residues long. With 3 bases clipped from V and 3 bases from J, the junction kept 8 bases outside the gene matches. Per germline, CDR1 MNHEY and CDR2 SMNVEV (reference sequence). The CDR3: CASSFKWTGGFYEQYF. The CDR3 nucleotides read TGTGCCAGCAGTTTTAAATGGACAGGGGGTTTCTACGAGCAGTACTTC.

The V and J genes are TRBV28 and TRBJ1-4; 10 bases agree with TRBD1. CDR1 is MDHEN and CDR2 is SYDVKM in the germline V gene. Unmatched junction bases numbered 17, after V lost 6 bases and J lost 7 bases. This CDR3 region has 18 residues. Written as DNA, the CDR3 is TGTGCCAGCAGCCTTACCGGGACAGGGGAGTATTACGCTGAAAAACTGTTTTTT. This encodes CASSLTGTGEYYAEKLFF.